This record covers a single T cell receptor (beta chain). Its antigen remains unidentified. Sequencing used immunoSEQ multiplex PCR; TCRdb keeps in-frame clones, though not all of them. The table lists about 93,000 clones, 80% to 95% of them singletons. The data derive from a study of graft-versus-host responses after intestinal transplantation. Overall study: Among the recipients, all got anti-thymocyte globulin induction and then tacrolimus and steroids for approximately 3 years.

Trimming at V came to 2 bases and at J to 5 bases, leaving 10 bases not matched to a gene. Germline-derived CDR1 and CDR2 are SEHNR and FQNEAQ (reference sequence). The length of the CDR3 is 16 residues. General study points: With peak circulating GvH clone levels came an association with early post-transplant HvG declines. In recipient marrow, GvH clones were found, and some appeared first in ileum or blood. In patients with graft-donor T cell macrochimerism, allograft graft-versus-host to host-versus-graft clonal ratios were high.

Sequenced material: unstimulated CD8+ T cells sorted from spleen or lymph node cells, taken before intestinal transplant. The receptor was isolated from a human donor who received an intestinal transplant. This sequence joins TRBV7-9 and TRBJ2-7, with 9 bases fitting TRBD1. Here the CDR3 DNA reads TGTGCCAGCAGCTTACCCCGACAGGGGGACATTAACGAGCAGTACTTC. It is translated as CASSLPRQGDINEQYF.